This T cell receptor (beta chain) is drawn from a study of blood T cell repertoires in COVID-19. As handled by the study authors: Estimates of nucleated cell counts were drawn from the amplification of reference gene primers. Profiled with immunoSEQ multiplex PCR; TCRdb holds only in-frame clones, not every one. V and J calls and clone size come straight from that table; D and trimming were deduced from the DNA. The sample has under 300,000 clones; around 83% are singletons. Sample: peripheral blood. The sequence was obtained from a man aged 30 to 45 who had recovered from COVID-19.

CDR3 nucleotide sequence: TGTGCCAGCAGCCCCTTAGACAGGGGCCAGAAGTATTTT. Translation: CASSPLDRGQKYF. The chain uses TRBV6-5 and TRBJ2-3; 8 bases line up with TRBD1. The germline V gene has CDR1 MNHEY and CDR2 SVGAGI. Unmatched junction bases numbered 12, after V lost 6 bases and J lost 13 bases. This CDR3 spans 13 amino acids.